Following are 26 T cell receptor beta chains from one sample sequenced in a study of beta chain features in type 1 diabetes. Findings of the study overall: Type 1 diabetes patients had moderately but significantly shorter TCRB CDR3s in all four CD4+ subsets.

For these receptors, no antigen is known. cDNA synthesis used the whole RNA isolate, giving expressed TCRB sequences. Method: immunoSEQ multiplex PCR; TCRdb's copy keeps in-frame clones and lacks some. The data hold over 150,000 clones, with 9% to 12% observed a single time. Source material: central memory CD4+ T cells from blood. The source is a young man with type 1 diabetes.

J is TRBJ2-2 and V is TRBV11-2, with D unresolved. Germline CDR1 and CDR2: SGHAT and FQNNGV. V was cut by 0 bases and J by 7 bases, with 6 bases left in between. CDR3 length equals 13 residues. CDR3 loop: CASSLDVYGELFF. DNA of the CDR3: TGTGCCAGCAGCTTAGATGTTTACGGGGAGCTGTTTTTT.

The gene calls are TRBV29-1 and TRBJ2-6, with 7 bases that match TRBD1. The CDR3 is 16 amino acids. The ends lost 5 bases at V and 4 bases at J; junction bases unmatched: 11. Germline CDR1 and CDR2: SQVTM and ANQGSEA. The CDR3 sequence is CSVSERDSEGANVLTF. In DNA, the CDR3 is TGCAGCGTTTCCGAACGGGACAGTGAAGGGGCCAACGTCCTGACTTTC.

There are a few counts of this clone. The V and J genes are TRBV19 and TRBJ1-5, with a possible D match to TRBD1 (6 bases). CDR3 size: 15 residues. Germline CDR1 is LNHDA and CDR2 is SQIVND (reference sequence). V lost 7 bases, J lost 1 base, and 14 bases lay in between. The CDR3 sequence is CASTRGTPSNQPQHF. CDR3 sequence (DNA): TGTGCCAGTACCCGAGGGACACCAAGCAATCAGCCCCAGCATTTT.

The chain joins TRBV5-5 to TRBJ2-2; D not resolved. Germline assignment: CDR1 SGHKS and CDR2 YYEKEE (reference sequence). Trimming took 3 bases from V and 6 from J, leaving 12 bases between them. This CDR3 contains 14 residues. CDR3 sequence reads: CASSSSLAAGELFF. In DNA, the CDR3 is TGTGCCAGCAGCTCGTCTTTGGCTGCCGGGGAGCTGTTTTTT.

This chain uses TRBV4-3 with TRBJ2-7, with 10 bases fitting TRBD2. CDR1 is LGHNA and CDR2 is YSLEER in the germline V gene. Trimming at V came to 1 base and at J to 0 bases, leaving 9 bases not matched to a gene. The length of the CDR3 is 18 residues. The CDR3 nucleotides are TGCGCCAGCAGCCAAGCCCCATCGGGACTAGCGAACTCCTACGAGCAGTACTTC. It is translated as CASSQAPSGLANSYEQYF.

CDR3 protein: CASSQTGQTAYEQYF. Here the CDR3 DNA reads TGTGCCAGCAGCCAGACAGGGCAAACCGCCTACGAGCAGTACTTC. The chain couples TRBV28 to TRBJ2-7; 7 nucleotides line up with TRBD1. This CDR3 has 15 amino acids. Trimming at V came to 6 bases and at J to 2 bases, leaving 10 bases not matched to a gene. Per the germline V gene, CDR1 is MDHEN and CDR2 is SYDVKM.

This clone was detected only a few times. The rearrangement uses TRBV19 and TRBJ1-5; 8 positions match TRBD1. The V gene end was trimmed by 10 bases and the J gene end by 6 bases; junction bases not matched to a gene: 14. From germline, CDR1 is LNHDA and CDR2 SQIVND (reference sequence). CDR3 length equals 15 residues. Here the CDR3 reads CATRPQGATFQPQHF. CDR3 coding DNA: TGTGCCACCCGTCCCCAGGGGGCTACGTTTCAGCCCCAGCATTTT.

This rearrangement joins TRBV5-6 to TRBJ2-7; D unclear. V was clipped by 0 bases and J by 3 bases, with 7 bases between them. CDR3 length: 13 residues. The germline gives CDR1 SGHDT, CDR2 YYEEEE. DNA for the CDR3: TGTGCCAGCAGCTTGGACAGATACTACGAGCAGTACTTC. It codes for CASSLDRYYEQYF.

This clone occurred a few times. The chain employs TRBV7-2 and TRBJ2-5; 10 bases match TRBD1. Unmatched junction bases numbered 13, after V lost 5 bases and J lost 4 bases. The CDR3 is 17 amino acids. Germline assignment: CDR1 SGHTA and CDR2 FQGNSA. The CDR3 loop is CASSLRGQGILSETQYF. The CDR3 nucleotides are TGTGCCAGCAGCCTGAGGGGACAGGGGATTTTGTCAGAGACCCAGTACTTC. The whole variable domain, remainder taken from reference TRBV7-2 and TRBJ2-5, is GAGVSQSPSNKVTEKGKDVELRCDPISGHTALYWYRQSLGQGLEFLIYFQGNSAPDKSGLPSDRFSAERTGGSVSTLTIQRTQQEDSAVYLCASSLRGQGILSETQYFGPGTRLLVL.

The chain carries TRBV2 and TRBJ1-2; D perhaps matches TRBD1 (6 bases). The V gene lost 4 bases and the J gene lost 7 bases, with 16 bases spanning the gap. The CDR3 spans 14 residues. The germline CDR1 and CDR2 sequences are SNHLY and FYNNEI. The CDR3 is CASSAQGDLVGYTF. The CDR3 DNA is TGTGCCAGCAGTGCACAGGGTGATTTAGTTGGCTACACCTTC.

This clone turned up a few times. This chain's CDR3 is CASSLGVSTSNEQFF. The CDR3 DNA follows: TGCGCCAGCAGCTTGGGGGTTTCGACATCCAATGAGCAGTTCTTC. This chain links TRBV5-1 with TRBJ2-1; D is unclear. The germline V gene encodes CDR1 SGHRS and CDR2 YFSETQ. Trimming shortened V by 0 bases and J by 6 bases, and 13 bases separated the two germline ends. This CDR3 comprises 15 residues.

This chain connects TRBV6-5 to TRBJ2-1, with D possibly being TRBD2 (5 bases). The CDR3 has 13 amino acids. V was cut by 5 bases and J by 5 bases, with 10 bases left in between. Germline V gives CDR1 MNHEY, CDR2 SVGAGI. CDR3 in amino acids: CASSRTVNNEQFF. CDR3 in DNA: TGTGCCAGCAGTCGGACTGTGAACAATGAGCAGTTCTTC.

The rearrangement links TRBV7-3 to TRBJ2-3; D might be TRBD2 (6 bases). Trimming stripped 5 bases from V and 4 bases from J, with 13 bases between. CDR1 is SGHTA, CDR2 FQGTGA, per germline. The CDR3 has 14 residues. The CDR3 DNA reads TGTGCCAGCAGCCTAGGACTAACTTCAGATACGCAGTATTTT. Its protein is CASSLGLTSDTQYF.

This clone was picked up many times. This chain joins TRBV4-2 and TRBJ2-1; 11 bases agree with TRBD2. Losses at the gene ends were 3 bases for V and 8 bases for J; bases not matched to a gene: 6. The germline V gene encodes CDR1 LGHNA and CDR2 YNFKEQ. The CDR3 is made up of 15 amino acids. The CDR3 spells CASSQGSSGRYEQFF. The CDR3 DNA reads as TGTGCCAGCAGCCAGGGTTCTAGCGGGAGGTATGAGCAGTTCTTC.

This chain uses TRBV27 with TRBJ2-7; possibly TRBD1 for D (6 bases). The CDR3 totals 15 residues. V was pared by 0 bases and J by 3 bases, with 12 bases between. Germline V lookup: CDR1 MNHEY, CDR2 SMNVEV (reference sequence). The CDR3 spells CASSLSRTDYYEQYF. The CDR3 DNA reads TGTGCCAGCAGTTTATCACGGACAGACTACTACGAGCAGTACTTC.

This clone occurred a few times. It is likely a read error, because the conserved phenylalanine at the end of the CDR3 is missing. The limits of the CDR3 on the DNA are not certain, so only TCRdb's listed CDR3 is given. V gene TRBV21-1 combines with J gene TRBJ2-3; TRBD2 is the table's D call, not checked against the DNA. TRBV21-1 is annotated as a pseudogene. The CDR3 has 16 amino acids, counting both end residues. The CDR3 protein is CASSKYGGPRLAGGPG.

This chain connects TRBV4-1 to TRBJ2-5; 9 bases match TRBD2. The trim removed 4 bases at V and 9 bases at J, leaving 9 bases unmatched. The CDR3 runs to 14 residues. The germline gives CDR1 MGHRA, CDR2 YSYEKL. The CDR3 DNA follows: TGCGCCAGCAGCCCGCCGGGCGGGAGGGGGGCCCAGTACTTC. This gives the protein CASSPPGGRGAQYF.

In DNA form, the CDR3 reads TGTGCCAGCAGCTTGAGCTATGAGCAGTTCTTC. Amino acid sequence: CASSLSYEQFF. V is TRBV11-2 and J is TRBJ2-1; no firm D call. The CDR3 runs to 11 residues. Looked up from germline, CDR1 is SGHAT and CDR2 is FQNNGV. Trimming stripped 3 bases from V and 8 bases from J, with 5 bases between.

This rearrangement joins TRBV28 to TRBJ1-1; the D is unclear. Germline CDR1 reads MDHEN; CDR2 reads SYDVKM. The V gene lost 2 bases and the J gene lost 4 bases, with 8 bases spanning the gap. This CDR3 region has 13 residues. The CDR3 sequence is CASSLQSRTEAFF. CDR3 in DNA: TGTGCCAGCAGTTTACAAAGCCGCACTGAAGCTTTCTTT.

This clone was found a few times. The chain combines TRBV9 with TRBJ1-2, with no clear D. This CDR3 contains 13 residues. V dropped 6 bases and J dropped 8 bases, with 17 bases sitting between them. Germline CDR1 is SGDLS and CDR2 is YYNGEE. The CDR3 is CASTRLGEEGYTF. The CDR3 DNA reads TGTGCCAGCACCCGGTTGGGAGAGGAGGGCTACACCTTC.

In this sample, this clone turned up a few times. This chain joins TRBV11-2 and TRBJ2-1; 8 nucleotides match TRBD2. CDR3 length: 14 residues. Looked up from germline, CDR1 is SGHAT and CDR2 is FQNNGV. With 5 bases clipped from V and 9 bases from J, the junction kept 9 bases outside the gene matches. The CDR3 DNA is TGTGCCAGCAGCCTATTTGGGGCGGGGGGTGAGCAGTTCTTC. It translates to CASSLFGAGGEQFF.

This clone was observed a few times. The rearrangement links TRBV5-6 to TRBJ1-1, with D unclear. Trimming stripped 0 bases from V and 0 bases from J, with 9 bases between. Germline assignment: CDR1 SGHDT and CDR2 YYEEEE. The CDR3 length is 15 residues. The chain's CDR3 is CASSLAEGLNTEAFF. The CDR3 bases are TGTGCCAGCAGCTTGGCCGAGGGTCTGAACACTGAAGCTTTCTTT.

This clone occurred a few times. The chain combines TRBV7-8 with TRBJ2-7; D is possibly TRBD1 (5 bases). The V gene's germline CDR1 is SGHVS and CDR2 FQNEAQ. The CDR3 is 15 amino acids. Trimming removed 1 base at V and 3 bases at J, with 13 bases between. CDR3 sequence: CASSLVLGQVYEQYF. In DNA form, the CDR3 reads TGTGCCAGCAGCTTAGTCTTGGGGCAGGTCTACGAGCAGTACTTC.

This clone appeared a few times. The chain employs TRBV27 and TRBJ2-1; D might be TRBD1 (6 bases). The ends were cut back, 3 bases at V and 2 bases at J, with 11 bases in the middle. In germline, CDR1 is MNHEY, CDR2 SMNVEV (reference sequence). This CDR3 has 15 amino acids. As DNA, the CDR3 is TGTGCCAGCAGTTTTGGGGGCACAGCCTACAATGAGCAGTTCTTC. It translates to CASSFGGTAYNEQFF.

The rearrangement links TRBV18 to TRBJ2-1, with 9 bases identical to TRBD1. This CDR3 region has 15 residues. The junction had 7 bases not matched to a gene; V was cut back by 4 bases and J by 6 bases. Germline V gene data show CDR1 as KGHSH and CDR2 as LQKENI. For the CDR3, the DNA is TGTGCCAGCTCACTTCCCGGGACAGGGACCAATGAGCAGTTCTTC. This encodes CASSLPGTGTNEQFF.

CDR3 residues: CASTGGPRGRSREKLFF. The CDR3 region has the DNA TGTGCCAGCACCGGGGGGCCCAGGGGGCGTTCAAGGGAAAAACTGTTTTTT. This chain connects TRBV7-6 to TRBJ1-4; TRBD1 matches 8 bases. The CDR3 runs to 17 residues. Unmatched junction bases numbered 18, after V lost 7 bases and J lost 8 bases. Per the germline V gene, CDR1 is SGHVS and CDR2 is FNYEAQ.